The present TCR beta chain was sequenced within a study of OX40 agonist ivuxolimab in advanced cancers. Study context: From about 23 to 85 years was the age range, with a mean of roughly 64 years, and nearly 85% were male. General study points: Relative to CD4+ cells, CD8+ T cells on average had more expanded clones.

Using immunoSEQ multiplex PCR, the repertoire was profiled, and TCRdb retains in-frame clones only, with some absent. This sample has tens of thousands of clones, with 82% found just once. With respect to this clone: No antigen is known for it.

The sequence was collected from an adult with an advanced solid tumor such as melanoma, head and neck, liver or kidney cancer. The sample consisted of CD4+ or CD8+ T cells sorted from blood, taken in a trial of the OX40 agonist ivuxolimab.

The CDR3 protein is CASSPSSGRISYNEQFF. DNA for the CDR3: TGTGCCAGCTCACCGTCAAGCGGGAGGATATCCTACAATGAGCAGTTCTTC. The chain employs TRBV18 and TRBJ2-1; 9 bases fit TRBD2. This CDR3 region has 17 residues. Unmatched junction bases numbered 7, after V lost 3 bases and J lost 1 base. Germline V gene lookup returns CDR1 KGHSH and CDR2 LQKENI. Full variable domain (rest looked up from reference TRBV18 and TRBJ2-1): NAGVMQNPRHLVRRRGQEARLRCSPMKGHSHVYWYRQLPEEGLKFMVYLQKENIIDESGMPKERFSAEFPKEGPSILRIQQVVRGDSAAYFCASSPSSGRISYNEQFFGPGTRLTVL.